These 26 T cell receptor beta chains share one sample of origin, sequenced in a study of cytomegalovirus exposure and HLA in healthy donors. The PCR employed 60 Vbeta primers together with 13 Jbeta primers. The method was immunoSEQ multiplex PCR; TCRdb's version includes in-frame clones alone and lacks a portion of them. The sample has approximately 170,000 clones; over 70% are singletons. Sequencing used PBMCs. These receptors originate from a woman in her 40s in good health and CMV-seropositive.

The chain carries TRBV28 and TRBJ1-1, with D perhaps matching TRBD1 (5 bases). The V end was cut by 8 bases, the J end by 4 bases, with 14 bases between. The CDR3 spans 13 residues. The V gene's germline CDR1 is MDHEN and CDR2 SYDVKM. Written as DNA, the CDR3 is TGTGCCAGCCTGGCAGGGCGCGGCACTGAAGCTTTCTTT. It specifies CASLAGRGTEAFF.

The chain links TRBV30 to TRBJ2-2; TRBD2 aligns across 8 bases. V trimming: 4 bases; J trimming: 3 bases; junction bases outside the gene matches: 4. The CDR3 spans 14 residues. The germline gives CDR1 GTSNPN, CDR2 SVGIG (reference sequence). The CDR3 sequence: CAWKTGGHTGELFF. The CDR3 DNA reads TGTGCCTGGAAGACGGGGGGGCACACCGGGGAGCTGTTTTTT.

On this clone itself: The junction differs from germline at one of its ends, possibly a read error. The chain carries TRBV7-9 and TRBJ1-6; the match to TRBD1 covers 8 bases. CDR3 length: 15 residues. CDR1 SEHNR and CDR2 FQNEAQ come from the germline V gene (reference sequence). The CDR3: CSSSLFDRGNSPLHF. The CDR3 DNA reads as TGTTCCAGCAGCTTATTCGACAGGGGTAATTCACCCCTCCACTTT.

This clone was counted a few times. The chain links TRBV13 to TRBJ1-6, with D maybe TRBD1 (5 bases). The CDR3 is 16 amino acids. The V and J ends lost 1 base and 9 bases respectively, with 16 bases between them. CDR1 and CDR2 from the germline V gene are PRHDT and FYEKMQ (reference sequence). The CDR3: CASSLAPGSPSSPLHF. The CDR3 DNA sequence: TGTGCCAGCAGCTTAGCTCCAGGGTCTCCCTCTTCACCCCTCCACTTT.

This clone has only one observation. This sequence joins TRBV2 and TRBJ2-5; 8 nucleotides line up with TRBD1. Per germline, CDR1 SNHLY and CDR2 FYNNEI. Losses at the gene ends were 7 bases for V and 2 bases for J; bases not matched to a gene: 9. This CDR3 region has 15 residues. The CDR3 sequence: CASTRQGNRQETQYF. For the CDR3, the DNA is TGTGCCAGCACCCGACAGGGGAATAGACAAGAGACCCAGTACTTC.

The chain has TRBV19 and TRBJ1-2, with 9 bases fitting TRBD1. The CDR3 runs to 15 residues. The V segment lost 5 bases and the J segment 2 bases; nucleotides outside the gene matches: 6. Germline V gene data show CDR1 as LNHDA and CDR2 as SQIVND (reference sequence). The chain's CDR3 is CASSQRTGENYGYTF. CDR3 DNA sequence: TGTGCCAGTAGTCAACGGACAGGGGAAAACTATGGCTACACCTTC.

Concerning this clone itself: Its ends do not fully match the called genes, so a read error is possible. The rearrangement uses TRBV5-4 and TRBJ1-1; 7 nucleotides line up with TRBD1. Per the germline V gene, CDR1 is SGHNT and CDR2 is YYREEE (reference sequence). CDR3 length: 14 amino acids. CDR3 residues: CASSLGQGWTEAFF. DNA for the CDR3: TGTGCCAGCAGCTTGGGACAGGGATGGACTGAAGCTTTTTTT. Together with reference TRBV5-4 and TRBJ1-1, the CDR3 gives the full variable domain: ETGVTQSPTHLIKTRGQQVTLRCSSQSGHNTVSWYQQALGQGPQFIFQYYREEENGRGNFPPRFSGLQFPNYSSELNVNALELDDSALYLCASSLGQGWTEAFFGQGTRLTVV.

As concerns this clone: An end of the junction does not agree with germline; a read error may underlie this. The V gene is TRBV7-9, the J gene TRBJ2-7; maybe TRBD1 (5 bases). This CDR3 is 15 amino acids long. Looked up from germline, CDR1 is SEHNR and CDR2 is FQNEAQ (reference sequence). The CDR3 DNA sequence: TGTTCCAGCAGCTTATATATAGGGGCCACCTACGAGCAGTACTTC. Its protein product is CSSSLYIGATYEQYF.

The chain couples TRBV6-6 to TRBJ1-3, with 9 bases lining up with TRBD1. This CDR3 is 15 amino acids long. Trimming took 5 bases from V and 4 from J; bases not matched to a gene: 6. Germline lookup yields CDR1 MNHNY and CDR2 SVGAGI (reference sequence). DNA for the CDR3: TGTGCCAGCAGTGTGGGACAGGGAACAGGAAACACCATATATTTT. Amino acids: CASSVGQGTGNTIYF.

The chain carries TRBV6-5 and TRBJ1-1; the match to TRBD1 covers 8 bases. Per the germline V gene, CDR1 is MNHEY and CDR2 is SVGAGI. Unmatched junction bases numbered 4, after V lost 2 bases and J lost 8 bases. This CDR3 has 13 amino acids. Here the CDR3 DNA reads TGTGCCAGCAGTTACCTCGGACAGGGCGAAGCTTTCTTT. Amino acid sequence: CASSYLGQGEAFF.

This clone was counted only a few times. The gene calls are TRBV5-1 and TRBJ2-5, with D maybe TRBD1 (7 bases). Germline loops: CDR1 SGHRS, CDR2 YFSETQ. The CDR3 loop spans 14 amino acids. Trimming shortened V by 3 bases and J by 5 bases, and 14 bases separated the two germline ends. The CDR3 DNA reads TGCGCCAGCAGCTACGCAGGGGGAGGTGAGACCCAGTACTTC. It yields the protein CASSYAGGGETQYF.

There are a few counts of this clone. The chain uses TRBV9 and TRBJ1-6; D is unresolved. Deletions cut 1 base from V and 7 bases from J, with 9 bases between. Germline V gene data show CDR1 as SGDLS and CDR2 as YYNGEE. The CDR3 consists of 14 residues. The CDR3 bases are TGTGCCAGCAGCGTATTACAGACAAATTCACCCCTCCACTTT. Translating gives CASSVLQTNSPLHF.

This clone was picked up a small number of times. V usage is TRBV2 and J usage is TRBJ2-1, with D unclear. Germline CDR1 reads SNHLY; CDR2 reads FYNNEI. The CDR3 is 12 amino acids. With 5 bases removed from V and 4 bases from J, the gap between germline ends came to 6 bases. This CDR3 reads CASSSEYNEQFF. In DNA form, the CDR3 reads TGTGCCAGCAGTAGCGAGTACAATGAGCAGTTCTTC.

The chain couples TRBV19 to TRBJ1-4; TRBD1 is a possible D gene (5 bases). This CDR3 is built from 16 residues. The V end was cut by 4 bases, the J end by 5 bases, with 17 bases between. Germline V gene data show CDR1 as LNHDA and CDR2 as SQIVND (reference sequence). In DNA form, the CDR3 reads TGTGCCAGTAGTACTGTCGGGCTTCGACAGAATGAAAAACTGTTTTTT. It is translated as CASSTVGLRQNEKLFF.

The chain carries TRBV19 and TRBJ1-5; possible D gene TRBD1, 5 bases. The germline V and J ends were trimmed by 2 bases and 6 bases, with 20 bases remaining between them. CDR3 size: 17 residues. Per germline, CDR1 LNHDA and CDR2 SQIVND (reference sequence). The CDR3, as DNA: TGTGCCAGTAGTATACGGGGTCAGGGAGGCTTGGCTCAGCCCCAGCATTTT. Residues: CASSIRGQGGLAQPQHF.

Here the CDR3 reads CASSEARLALETQYF. As DNA, the CDR3 is TGTGCCAGCAGTGAGGCTCGACTAGCACTAGAGACCCAGTACTTC. This chain uses TRBV2 with TRBJ2-5, with 7 positions matching TRBD2. In germline, CDR1 is SNHLY, CDR2 FYNNEI. The CDR3 contains 15 residues. Trimming at V came to 3 bases and at J to 4 bases, leaving 8 bases not matched to a gene.

This chain uses TRBV30 with TRBJ2-1; 9 positions agree with TRBD1. The V gene end was trimmed by 4 bases and the J gene end by 8 bases; junction bases not matched to a gene: 0. The V gene's germline CDR1 is GTSNPN and CDR2 SVGIG (reference sequence). CDR3 length equals 11 residues. This CDR3 reads CAWNRGHEQFF. CDR3 in DNA: TGTGCCTGGAACAGGGGGCATGAGCAGTTCTTC.

The chain combines TRBV19 with TRBJ1-2; TRBD1 might be the D (5 bases). The CDR3 runs 18 residues. V was pared by 3 bases and J by 2 bases, with 22 bases between. Germline V gives CDR1 LNHDA, CDR2 SQIVND (reference sequence). This CDR3 is CASSMRRVWPEGNYGYTF. The CDR3 DNA reads TGTGCCAGTAGTATGAGGAGGGTATGGCCGGAGGGGAACTATGGCTACACCTTC.

A few counts support this clone. The gene calls are TRBV12-5 and TRBJ2-1, with TRBD2 identical over 9 bases. The germline gives CDR1 LGHNT, CDR2 FRNRAP. V dropped 4 bases and J dropped 0; count of bases not matched to a gene: 10. The CDR3 totals 18 residues. CDR3 nucleotides: TGTGCTAGTGGTTCCCTCCCTCTAGCGGGGAGCTCCTACAATGAGCAGTTCTTC. Protein sequence: CASGSLPLAGSSYNEQFF.

The V call is TRBV25-1, the J call TRBJ2-1; maybe TRBD1 (6 bases). The CDR3 has 18 amino acids. Trimming cost V 5 bases and J 0 bases, with 20 bases left between them. Germline V CDR1 and CDR2: MGHDK, SYGVNS. The CDR3 coding sequence is TGTGCCAGCAGTTCCCGGGACACAGCACTAGGCTCCTACAATGAGCAGTTCTTC. It encodes CASSSRDTALGSYNEQFF.

This CDR3 is CASSLGLGASAGELFF. CDR3 DNA: TGCGCCAGCAGCTTGGGTTTAGGGGCCTCAGCCGGGGAGCTGTTTTTT. The rearrangement uses TRBV5-1 and TRBJ2-2; tentative D call: TRBD1 (5 bases). The V gene lost 0 bases and the J gene lost 6 bases, with 15 bases spanning the gap. Germline V gene data show CDR1 as SGHRS and CDR2 as YFSETQ. The CDR3 loop spans 16 amino acids. Drawing the rest from reference TRBV5-1 and TRBJ2-2, the complete variable domain is KAGVTQTPRYLIKTRGQQVTLSCSPISGHRSVSWYQQTPGQGLQFLFEYFSETQRNKGNFPGRFSGRQFSNSRSEMNVSTLELGDSALYLCASSLGLGASAGELFFGEGSRLTVL.

The V gene is TRBV6-1, the J gene TRBJ1-2; D ambiguous. Germline values: CDR1 MNHNS, CDR2 SASEGT. The CDR3 is 13 residues long. Trimming removed 6 bases at V and 1 base at J, with 9 bases between. CDR3 nucleotides: TGTGCCAGCAGGGTGGGCAGTAACTATGGCTACACCTTC. This translates into CASRVGSNYGYTF.

This sequence joins TRBV6-5 and TRBJ2-5; D gene unclear. The J call may be mistaken, given a closer DNA end match to TRBJ2-7. From germline, CDR1 is MNHEY and CDR2 SVGAGI. The CDR3 loop spans 16 amino acids. This chain's CDR3 is CASSYSAGLSGDEQYF. Written as DNA, the CDR3 is TGTGCCAGCAGTTACTCGGCAGGTTTAAGTGGTGACGAGCAGTACTTC.

This clone was counted between two and nine times. The chain employs TRBV27 and TRBJ1-2, with 7 nucleotides matching TRBD1. Looked up from germline, CDR1 is MNHEY and CDR2 is SMNVEV (reference sequence). Unmatched junction bases numbered 5, after V lost 5 bases and J lost 5 bases. The CDR3 runs to 13 residues. The CDR3 here is CASSPRTGYGYTF. The CDR3 DNA reads as TGTGCCAGCAGTCCTCGGACAGGTTATGGCTACACCTTC.

The rearrangement uses TRBV7-9 and TRBJ2-5; weak D call: TRBD1 (6 bases). The germline V gene has CDR1 SEHNR and CDR2 FQNEAQ (reference sequence). V shed 5 bases and J shed 4 bases, with 14 bases lying between them. This CDR3 region has 14 residues. The CDR3 sequence is CASSGSGAVETQYF. The CDR3 region has the DNA TGTGCCAGCAGCGGCTCAGGGGCGGTAGAGACCCAGTACTTC.

V gene TRBV30 combines with J gene TRBJ1-2; TRBD1 agrees at 7 bases. CDR1 and CDR2 from the germline V gene are GTSNPN and SVGIG (reference sequence). The CDR3 length is 15 residues. Trimming took 3 bases from V and 0 from J; bases not matched to a gene: 7. CDR3 DNA sequence: TGTGCCTGGAGGTTAAACAGGGGCGCTAACTATGGCTACACCTTC. Protein: CAWRLNRGANYGYTF. The whole variable domain, remainder taken from reference TRBV30 and TRBJ1-2, is SQTIHQWPATLVQPVGSPLSLECTVEGTSNPNLYWYRQAAGRGLQLLFYSVGIGQISSEVPQNLSASRPQDRQFILSSKKLLLSDSGFYLCAWRLNRGANYGYTFGSGTRLTVV.